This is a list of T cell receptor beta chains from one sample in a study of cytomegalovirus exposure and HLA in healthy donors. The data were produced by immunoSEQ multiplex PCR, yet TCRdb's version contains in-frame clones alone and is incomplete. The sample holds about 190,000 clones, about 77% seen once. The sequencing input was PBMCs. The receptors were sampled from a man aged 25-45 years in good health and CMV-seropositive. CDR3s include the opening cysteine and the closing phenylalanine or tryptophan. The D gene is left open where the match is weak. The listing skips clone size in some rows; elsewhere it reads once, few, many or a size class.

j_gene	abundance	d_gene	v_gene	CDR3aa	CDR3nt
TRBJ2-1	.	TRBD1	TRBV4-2	CASSLERTGASNEQFF	TGTGCCAGCAGCCTTGAAAGGACAGGGGCGAGCAATGAGCAGTTCTTC
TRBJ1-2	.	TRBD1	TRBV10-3	CAISEPGTGGGYGYTF	TGTGCCATCAGTGAGCCCGGGACAGGGGGGGGTTATGGCTACACCTTC
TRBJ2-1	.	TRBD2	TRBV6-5	CASNRAGGYNEQFF	TGTGCCAGCAACCGAGCGGGGGGTTACAATGAGCAGTTCTTC
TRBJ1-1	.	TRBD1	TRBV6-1	CASSLRTGSSRAFF	TGTGCCAGCAGTCTCAGGACAGGGAGTTCGCGCGCTTTCTTT
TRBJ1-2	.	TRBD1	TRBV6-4	CASSRTGAYGYTF	TGTGCCAGCAGTAGGACAGGGGCCTATGGCTACACCTTC
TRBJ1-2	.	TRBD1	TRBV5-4	CASSLPDRGLFNYGYTF	TGTGCCAGCAGCTTACCGGACAGGGGCCTTTTTAACTATGGCTACACCTTC
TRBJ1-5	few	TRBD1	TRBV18	CASSLQGYSQPQHF	TGTGCCAGCTCACTACAGGGGTACAGTCAGCCCCAGCATTTT
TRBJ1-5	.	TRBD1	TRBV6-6	CASSRRQGDNQPQHF	TGTGCCAGCAGCCGACGACAGGGTGACAATCAGCCCCAGCATTTT
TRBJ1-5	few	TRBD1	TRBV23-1	CASSHPDRGYGPQHF	TGCGCCAGCAGTCACCCGGACAGGGGTTATGGACCCCAGCATTTT
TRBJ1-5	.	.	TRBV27	CASSLGQSNQPQHF	TGTGCCAGCAGTTTAGGGCAGAGCAATCAGCCCCAGCATTTT
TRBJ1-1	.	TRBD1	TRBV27	CASSYRGPNTEAFF	TGTGCCAGCAGTTACAGGGGCCCGAACACTGAAGCTTTCTTT
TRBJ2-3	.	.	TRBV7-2	CASSLDGPIMGTDTQYF	TGTGCCAGCAGCTTAGATGGGCCTATCATGGGCACAGATACGCAGTATTTT
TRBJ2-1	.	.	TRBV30	CAWSGSGEQFF	TGTGCCTGGAGTGGGTCGGGAGAGCAGTTCTTC
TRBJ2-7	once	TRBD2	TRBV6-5	CASSYSASGTYEQYF	TGTGCCAGCAGTTATTCCGCTAGCGGAACCTACGAGCAGTACTTC
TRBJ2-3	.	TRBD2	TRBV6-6	CASSYLSGREADTQYF	TGTGCCAGCAGTTATCTTAGCGGGAGGGAGGCAGATACGCAGTATTTT
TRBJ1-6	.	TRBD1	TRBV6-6	CASGQGQGSPLHF	TGTGCCAGTGGACAGGGGCAGGGATCACCCCTCCACTTT
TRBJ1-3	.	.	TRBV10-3	CAIGGGSGNTIYF	TGTGCCATCGGCGGGGGATCTGGAAACACCATATATTTT
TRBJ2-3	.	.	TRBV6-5	CASSYTDSSDTQYF	TGTGCCAGCAGTTACACCGACAGTTCAGATACGCAGTATTTT
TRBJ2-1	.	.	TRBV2	CASSERVEYQFF	TGTGCCAGCAGTGAGAGGGTAGAATACCAGTTCTTC
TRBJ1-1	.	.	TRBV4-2	CASSQAYGERNTEAFF	TGTGCCAGCAGCCAAGCATATGGGGAGAGGAACACTGAAGCTTTCTTT
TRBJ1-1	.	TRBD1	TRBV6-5	CASRPQGDMNTEAFF	TGTGCCAGCAGGCCACAGGGGGACATGAACACTGAAGCTTTCTTT
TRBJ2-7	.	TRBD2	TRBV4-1	CASSHFGGFYEQYF	TGCGCCAGCAGCCATTTCGGGGGGTTCTACGAGCAGTACTTC
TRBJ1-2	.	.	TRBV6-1	CASSEYPGGGLYGYTF	TGTGCCAGCAGTGAATATCCGGGCGGTGGACTCTATGGCTACACCTTC
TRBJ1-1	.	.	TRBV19	CASSITPGTLEAFF	TGTGCCAGTAGTATAACGCCCGGGACTCTTGAAGCTTTCTTT
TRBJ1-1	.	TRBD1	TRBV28	CASSLQQGMAFF	TGTGCCAGCAGCCTACAACAGGGGATGGCTTTCTTT
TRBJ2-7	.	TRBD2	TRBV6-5	CASSPAGLAAGEQYF	TGTGCCAGCAGTCCGGCGGGACTAGCGGCAGGGGAGCAGTACTTC
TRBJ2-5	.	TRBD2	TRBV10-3	CAIRGTTQETQYF	TGTGCCATCAGGGGGACTACCCAAGAGACCCAGTACTTC
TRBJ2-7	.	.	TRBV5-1	CASSLRGLDSYEQYF	TGCGCCAGCAGCTTAAGGGGGTTGGATTCCTACGAGCAGTACTTC
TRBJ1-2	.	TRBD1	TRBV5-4	CASSLRTGALNYGYTF	TGTGCCAGCAGCCTCCGGACAGGGGCCCTAAACTATGGCTACACCTTC
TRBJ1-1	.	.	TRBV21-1	CASSRIDRSLNTEAFF	TGTGCCAGCAGCAGAATTGACAGGTCTTTGAACACTGAAGCTTTCTTT
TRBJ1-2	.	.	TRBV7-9	CASSFEGFGGYTF	TGTGCCAGCAGCTTTGAGGGATTTGGGGGCTACACCTTC
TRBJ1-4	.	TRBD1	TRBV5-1	CASSLEATGTNEKLFF	TGCGCCAGCAGCTTGGAGGCGACAGGGACTAATGAAAAACTGTTTTTT
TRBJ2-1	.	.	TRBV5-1	CASSLRRGPYNEQFF	TGCGCCAGCAGCTTGAGGCGGGGGCCTTACAATGAGCAGTTCTTC
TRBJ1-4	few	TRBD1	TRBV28	CASSPDRASNEKLFF	TGTGCCAGCAGTCCAGACAGGGCCTCTAATGAAAAACTGTTTTTT
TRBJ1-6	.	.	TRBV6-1	CASTETANSPLHF	TGTGCCAGCACTGAGACAGCCAATTCACCCCTCCACTTT
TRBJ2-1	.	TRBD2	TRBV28	CASSFSGTSGRNEQFF	TGTGCCAGCAGCTTTTCCGGGACTAGCGGGAGGAATGAGCAGTTCTTC
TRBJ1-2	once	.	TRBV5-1	CASSLEQGSNYGYTF	TGCGCCAGCAGCTTAGAGCAGGGTAGTAACTATGGCTACACCTTC
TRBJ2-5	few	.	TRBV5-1	CASSPPRVETQYF	TGCGCCAGCAGCCCTCCCCGGGTAGAGACCCAGTACTTC
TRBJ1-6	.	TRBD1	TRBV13	CASSTLQTGGYNSPLHF	TGTGCCAGCAGCACCCTCCAGACAGGGGGGTATAATTCACCCCTCCACTTT
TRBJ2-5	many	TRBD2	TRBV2	CASSEAGLAGPQYF	TGTGCCAGCAGTGAGGCGGGACTAGCGGGGCCCCAGTACTTC
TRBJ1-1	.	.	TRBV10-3	CAIKEGGTEAFF	TGTGCCATCAAGGAGGGCGGAACTGAAGCTTTCTTT
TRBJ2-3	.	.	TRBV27	CASSLGSTDTQYF	TGTGCCAGCAGTTTGGGGAGTACAGATACGCAGTATTTT
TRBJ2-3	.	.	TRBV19	CASSMSAHTQYF	TGTGCCAGTAGTATGAGCGCCCATACGCAGTATTTT
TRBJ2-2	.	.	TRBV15	CATSREHRAAGELFF	TGTGCCACCAGCAGAGAACACAGGGCGGCCGGGGAGCTGTTTTTT
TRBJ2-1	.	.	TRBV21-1	CASTGRGWEQFF	TGTGCCAGCACGGGCAGGGGATGGGAACAGTTCTTC
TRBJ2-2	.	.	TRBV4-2	CASSPLGQGYTGELFF	TGTGCCAGCAGCCCCTTAGGGCAGGGTTACACCGGGGAGCTGTTTTTT
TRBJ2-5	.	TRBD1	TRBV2	CASSALQGAETQYF	TGTGCCAGCAGTGCCCTACAGGGGGCGGAGACCCAGTACTTC
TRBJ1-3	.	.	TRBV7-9	CASSLSGSGNTIYF	TGTGCCAGCAGCTTATCGGGCTCTGGAAACACCATATATTTT